This is a list of T cell receptor beta chains from one sample in a study of blood T cell repertoires in COVID-19. The repertoire was sequenced with immunoSEQ multiplex PCR; TCRdb's copy has only in-frame clones and lacks some. The table has over 200,000 clones, 92% seen once; the top ten hold approximately 0.77%. The sequenced sample consisted of peripheral blood. The receptor set was obtained from a man between 60 and 70 years old with COVID-19, enrolled during active disease. The CDR3 runs from the conserved cysteine through the conserved F or W. The D gene is left open where the match is weak. The size of a clone is reported for some rows only, either as once, few or many, or as a class for expanded clones.

D	V	size	J	DNA	CDR3
TRBD1	TRBV6-6	NA	TRBJ1-1	TGTGCCAGCAGACCCGAGGACAGGGTTGGGAGTGAAGCTTTCTTT	CASRPEDRVGSEAFF
NA	TRBV6-5	NA	TRBJ2-7	TGTGCCAGCAGTTACAGTGGGGCAGGATACTACGAGCAGTACTTC	CASSYSGAGYYEQYF
TRBD2	TRBV27	NA	TRBJ2-3	TGTGCCAGCAGTTTGACTAGCGGGAGACCCCCAGATACGCAGTATTTT	CASSLTSGRPPDTQYF
NA	TRBV19	once	TRBJ2-7	TGTGCCAGTAGTATAGGAGCGGCAGGTTGGGACGAGCAGTACTTC	CASSIGAAGWDEQYF
TRBD2	TRBV20-1	once	TRBJ2-2	TGCAGTGCTAGTGGGACTAGCGGGAGAAAAACCGGGGAGCTGTTTTTT	CSASGTSGRKTGELFF
TRBD1	TRBV6-5	NA	TRBJ1-2	TGTGCCAGCAGGGGAGACAGGGGGCAATCGTATGGCTACACCTTC	CASRGDRGQSYGYTF
NA	TRBV2	few	TRBJ1-3	TGTGCCAGCATTCGGGAGCGCTCTGGAAACACCATATATTTT	CASIRERSGNTIYF
NA	TRBV5-5	NA	TRBJ2-5	TGTGCCAGCAGCTCCGGACAGCTACGGGAGACCCAGTACTTC	CASSSGQLRETQYF
NA	TRBV3-1/TRBV3-2	NA	TRBJ1-6	TGTGCCAGCAGCCAAGATTTGGTGGGGCACGCACCCCTCCACTTT	CASSQDLVGHAPLHF
TRBD2	TRBV28	NA	TRBJ2-1	TGTGCCAGCAGTGCGAGAATAGCGGGGTACAATGAGCAGTTCTTC	CASSARIAGYNEQFF
TRBD1	TRBV6-5	NA	TRBJ1-2	TGTGCCAGCAGGTTCGGACAGGGAGGAGGCTACACCTTC	CASRFGQGGGYTF
NA	TRBV18	NA	TRBJ2-3	TGTGCCAGCTCACCGACACTCGCAGATACGCAGTATTTT	CASSPTLADTQYF
NA	TRBV30	NA	TRBJ2-5	TGTGCCTGGAGTCCGTTAGAGACCCAGTACTTC	CAWSPLETQYF
NA	TRBV6-2/TRBV6-3	few	TRBJ1-6	TGTGCCAGCAGTTACGAACCCGGCTCCTATAATTCACCCCTCCACTTT	CASSYEPGSYNSPLHF
NA	TRBV28	NA	TRBJ1-3	TGTGCCAGCAGTTTTAGGGCGGGCGTTGGAAACACCATATATTTT	CASSFRAGVGNTIYF
NA	TRBV28	NA	TRBJ2-7	TGTGCCAGCAGTGACGCGTACAGGGTAAGCGAGCAGTACTTC	CASSDAYRVSEQYF
TRBD1	TRBV3-1/TRBV3-2	NA	TRBJ1-2	TGTGCCAGCAGCCAAGCCCTCTGGACAGGGGATATTGGCTACACCTTC	CASSQALWTGDIGYTF
NA	TRBV3-1/TRBV3-2	NA	TRBJ2-7	TGTGCCAGCAGCCAAGATCGGCGGTCTCAGGGGTACTTC	CASSQDRRSQGYF
NA	TRBV24-1	NA	TRBJ2-7	TGTGCCACCCAAGGACAGAGCTCCTACGAGCAGTACTTC	CATQGQSSYEQYF
NA	TRBV28	NA	TRBJ2-6	TGTGCCAGCAGCGTCACAGGGCCTCCCATTGGGGCCAACGTCCTGACTTTC	CASSVTGPPIGANVLTF
TRBD1	TRBV30	once	TRBJ1-1	TGTGCCTGGAGAGGTCGTTTGTTGACAGGGACTCAGGCTTTCTTT	CAWRGRLLTGTQAFF
NA	TRBV6-5	NA	TRBJ1-2	TGTGCCAGCAGTTACTCGATTGGGGACACCTATGGCTACACCTTC	CASSYSIGDTYGYTF
NA	TRBV19	NA	TRBJ2-2	TGTGCCAGTAGTATGAGGCAGCTAAACACCGGGGAGCTGTTTTTT	CASSMRQLNTGELFF
NA	TRBV7-8	NA	TRBJ1-5	TGTGCCAGCAGCTTCAGTATCGATCAGCCCCAGCATTTT	CASSFSIDQPQHF
TRBD1	TRBV9	NA	TRBJ2-7	TGTGCCAGCAGCGTAGAGCCGACAGGGGTCTACGAGCAGTACTTC	CASSVEPTGVYEQYF
TRBD1	TRBV27	NA	TRBJ2-7	TGTGCCAGCAGTTCCTCAGGGGGTGGGTACGAGCAGTACTTC	CASSSSGGGYEQYF
TRBD2	TRBV5-8	NA	TRBJ2-5	TGTGCCAGCAGCTCTGGGACTAGCGGGGGGCATTTCCAAGAGACCCAGTACTTC	CASSSGTSGGHFQETQYF
NA	TRBV5-1	NA	TRBJ1-1	TGCGCCAGCAGCTCATGGCAGGGCCAAATGAACACTGAAGCTTTCTTT	CASSSWQGQMNTEAFF
TRBD1	TRBV7-9	few	TRBJ2-7	TGTGCCAGCAGCTTAGTGGGACAGGGTAAACACGAGCAGTACTTC	CASSLVGQGKHEQYF
TRBD2	TRBV18	NA	TRBJ2-2	TGTGCCAGCTCACCCGGGACTAGCGACGGGGAGCTGTTTTTT	CASSPGTSDGELFF
TRBD2	TRBV7-9	NA	TRBJ2-1	TGTGCCAGCAGCACCGGGACTAGCGACACCAATGAGCAGTTCTTC	CASSTGTSDTNEQFF
NA	TRBV30	NA	TRBJ1-2	TGTGCCTGGAAGGGTTGGGAAGGGGGCTATGGCTACACCTTC	CAWKGWEGGYGYTF
NA	TRBV4-1	NA	TRBJ2-3	TGCGCCAGCAGCCAAGGGATTGCGGAGACAGATACGCAGTATTTT	CASSQGIAETDTQYF
NA	TRBV2	NA	TRBJ2-7	TGTGCCAGCTTTATGGGGGCCGTCGATTTGCAGTACTTC	CASFMGAVDLQYF
NA	TRBV28	NA	TRBJ2-7	TGTGCCAGCCAGTCCCAGGTCGCCGAGCAGTACTTC	CASQSQVAEQYF
TRBD1	TRBV9	NA	TRBJ1-3	TGTGCCAGCAGTGAGACAGGGGGAGCTGGAAACACCATATATTTT	CASSETGGAGNTIYF
NA	TRBV5-3	NA	TRBJ1-5	TGTGCCAGAAGCCCGTCACCGGAGTTGGAGGGTGGCAATCAGCCCCAGCATTTT	CARSPSPELEGGNQPQHF
NA	TRBV6-2/TRBV6-3	NA	TRBJ2-1	TGTGCCAGCAGTTTCACCTTGGGGAGCTCCTACAATGAGCAGTTCTTC	CASSFTLGSSYNEQFF
NA	TRBV21-1	NA	TRBJ1-2	TGTGCCATTACAGGGGCCGCTCGGGAAAACTATGGCTACACCTTC	CAITGAARENYGYTF
NA	TRBV7-2	NA	TRBJ2-7	TGTGCCAGCACCCCTTACGGGGGAGCCTACGAGCAGTACTTC	CASTPYGGAYEQYF
NA	TRBV28	NA	TRBJ1-1	TGTGCCAGCAGTGCGCAAAATGGGGGGGGTTGGAACACTGAAGCTTTCTTT	CASSAQNGGGWNTEAFF
NA	TRBV21-1	few	TRBJ2-1	TGTGCCAGCAGCAAAGCCCTTGGTTGGGGTAGCGGGAGGGCCAATGAGCAGTTCTTC	CASSKALGWGSGRANEQFF
NA	TRBV25-1	NA	TRBJ2-7	TGTGCCAGCAGTGATGAAGGGAGGACTCGGCAGTACTTC	CASSDEGRTRQYF
TRBD2	TRBV6-5	NA	TRBJ2-3	TGTGCCAGCAGTTACTCGGCTAGCGGGAGAACAGATACGCAGTATTTT	CASSYSASGRTDTQYF
NA	TRBV15	NA	TRBJ2-3	TGTGCCACCAGCAGAGATCGGTGGGATACGCAGTATTTT	CATSRDRWDTQYF
TRBD1	TRBV25-1	NA	TRBJ1-5	TGTGCCAGCAGTCGGACAGGGGGGAATCAGCCCCAGCATTTT	CASSRTGGNQPQHF
NA	TRBV18	NA	TRBJ1-1	TGTGCCAGCTCACCAGACTTGAACACTGAAGCTTTCTTT	CASSPDLNTEAFF
TRBD1	TRBV15	NA	TRBJ1-1	TGTGCCACCAGCAGAGTCCCCGGGACAGGGCGTTTAGGCACTGAAGCTTTCTTT	CATSRVPGTGRLGTEAFF
NA	TRBV3-1/TRBV3-2	NA	TRBJ2-7	TGTGCCAGCAGCCATAAGGGTAGGGGCGAGCAGTACTTC	CASSHKGRGEQYF
NA	TRBV3-1/TRBV3-2	NA	TRBJ2-2	TGTGCCAGCAGCCAATATCCTAGGGAGCTGTTTTTT	CASSQYPRELFF